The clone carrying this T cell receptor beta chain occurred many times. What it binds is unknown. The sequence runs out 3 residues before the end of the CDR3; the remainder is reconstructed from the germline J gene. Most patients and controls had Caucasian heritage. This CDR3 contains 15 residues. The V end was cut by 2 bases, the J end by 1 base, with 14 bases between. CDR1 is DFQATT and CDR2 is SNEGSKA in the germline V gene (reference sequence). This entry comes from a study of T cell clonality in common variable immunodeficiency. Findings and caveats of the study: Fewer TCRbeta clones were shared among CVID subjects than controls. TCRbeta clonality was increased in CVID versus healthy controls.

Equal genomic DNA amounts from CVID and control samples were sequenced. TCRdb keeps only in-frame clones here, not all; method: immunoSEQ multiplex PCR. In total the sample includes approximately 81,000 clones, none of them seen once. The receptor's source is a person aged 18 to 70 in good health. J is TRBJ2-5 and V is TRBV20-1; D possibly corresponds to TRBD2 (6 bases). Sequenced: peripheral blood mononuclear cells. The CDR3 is CSARRRDFSQETQYF. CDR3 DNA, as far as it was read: TGCAGTGCTAGACGTAGGGACTTCTCCCAAGAGACC.